This T cell receptor (beta chain) was captured by sequencing in a study of blood T cell repertoires in COVID-19. Study information: The United States, Italy and Spain supplied acute and convalescent COVID-19 samples.

V dropped 7 bases and J dropped 11; count of bases not matched to a gene: 9. The length of the CDR3 is 13 residues. Germline CDR1 reads LNHDA; CDR2 reads SQIVND (reference sequence). Individuals aged roughly 18 to 95 years were recruited from approximately 24 US areas. Profiling relied on immunoSEQ multiplex PCR, and the TCRdb table lists in-frame clones only, not all of them. The table shows 220,000 or so clones, with roughly 84% occurring only once. Sequenced sample: PBMCs or T cells enriched from blood (not recorded which). The sequence was obtained from a woman aged 40 to 50 who had recovered from COVID-19. V and J are TRBV19 and TRBJ1-4, with 8 bases lining up with TRBD1. Here the CDR3 reads CASTARDRGKLFF. DNA of the CDR3: TGTGCCAGTACGGCGCGAGACAGGGGTAAACTGTTTTTT.